This TCR beta chain derives from a study of human T cells and chemical hapten exposure. TCRdb fed the RACE reads into MiXCR, producing one record per CDR3 protein. The repertoire has 85,000 or so distinct CDR3 sequences, approximately 10% of them found once; the top ten carry 1.6%. Study results and limitations: No alteration of TCRs above 1 in 1000 frequency was seen with DPC sensitization. Expanded TCRs were compared with controls, and the expanded TCRs formed significantly more large CDR3 similarity clusters.

Time point indicated: patch test 2, 6 weeks after DPC sensitization. Documented treatment: therapeutic diphenylcyclopropenone sensitization with weekly scalp DPC. Germline CDR1 and CDR2: KGHSH and LQKENI. This CDR3 has 14 amino acids. J gave up 1 base and V 3 bases, and 2 bases lay outside the gene matches. This clonotype has more than one count but fewer than ten. Its antigen remains unidentified. The specimen was whole blood, collected in connection with sensitization to the hapten diphenylcyclopropenone (DPC). V and J are TRBV18 and TRBJ2-5, with 7 nucleotides matching TRBD1. The receptor was derived from a man between 18 and 35 years old with alopecia areata. Some clones in this sample may be carry-over from other donors' samples. CDR3 residues: CASSPGQVQETQYF. CDR3 coding DNA: TGTGCCAGCTCACCTGGACAGGTCCAAGAGACCCAGTACTTC.